This TCR beta chain was documented in a study of T cells expressing NK-cell markers. To note about this clonotype: What it binds is unknown.

Study results and caveats: Dominant NKG2C+ clonotype frequencies of about 1.0-8% of CD8+ T cells were measured in more than 5 donors.

The germline V gene has CDR1 SGHNT and CDR2 YENEEA. The CDR3 consists of 17 residues. TCRdb re-called the 5' RACE reads; every CDR3 protein appears as one record, without DNA. Its clone listing holds fewer than 25,000 distinct CDR3 sequences. Sequenced input: blood T cells: a sorted CD56 or NKG2C T cell subset, CD4+ or CD8+ T cells, or bulk PBMC T cells (not recorded which). The chain couples TRBV11-3 to TRBJ2-1; TCRdb's D call, TRBD1, is unchecked because there is no DNA. The sequence was collected from a man aged 18 to 69 in good health. The CDR3 spells CASSSGGGRGNYNEQFF.